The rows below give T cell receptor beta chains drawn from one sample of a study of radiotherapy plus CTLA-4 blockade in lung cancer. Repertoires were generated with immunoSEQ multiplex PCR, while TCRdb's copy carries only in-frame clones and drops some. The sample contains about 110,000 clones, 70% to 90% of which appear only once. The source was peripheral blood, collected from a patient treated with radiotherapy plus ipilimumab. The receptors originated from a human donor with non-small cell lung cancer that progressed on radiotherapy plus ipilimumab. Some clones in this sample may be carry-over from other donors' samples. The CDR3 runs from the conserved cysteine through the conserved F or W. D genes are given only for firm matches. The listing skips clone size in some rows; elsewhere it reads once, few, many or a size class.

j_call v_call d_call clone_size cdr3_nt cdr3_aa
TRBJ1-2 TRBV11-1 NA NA TGTGCCAGCAGCTCGGGACTCATTGGCTACACCTTC CASSSGLIGYTF
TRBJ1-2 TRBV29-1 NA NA TGCAGCGTTGTTCCCGCAGGGGTCTATGGCTACACCTTC CSVVPAGVYGYTF
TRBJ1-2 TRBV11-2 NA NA TGTGCCAGCAGCTTAGTGGGAGGGAATGGCTACACCTTC CASSLVGGNGYTF
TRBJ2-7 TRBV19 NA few NA CASSLRVGQGIFF
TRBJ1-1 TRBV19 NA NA TGTGCCAGTAGGGATAGGGTGTTGAACACTGAAGCTTTCTTT CASRDRVLNTEAFF
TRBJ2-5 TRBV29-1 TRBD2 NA TGCAGCGTGGGGGCGGGGGGGCGTTCGCACTTC CSVGAGGRSHF
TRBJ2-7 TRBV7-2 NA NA TGTGCCAGCAGCTCCACAGGTTACGAGCAGTACTTC CASSSTGYEQYF
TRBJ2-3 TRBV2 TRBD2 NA TGTGCCAGCGGACTAGCGGGGGATTATACGCAGTATTTT CASGLAGDYTQYF
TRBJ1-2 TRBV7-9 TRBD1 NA TGTGCCAGCAGCTTACAGGGGGCCGGCGGCTATGGCTACACCTTC CASSLQGAGGYGYTF
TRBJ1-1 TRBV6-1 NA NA TGTGCCAGCAGCAATCCCGGATGGAGCACTGAAGCTTTCTTT CASSNPGWSTEAFF
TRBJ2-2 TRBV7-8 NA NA TGTGCCAGCCGACAGTCGGAGGAGCTGTTTTTT CASRQSEELFF
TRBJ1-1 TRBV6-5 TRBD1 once TGTGCCAGCAGTTACACCCGACAGGGGCTAGGCACTGAAGCTTTCTTT CASSYTRQGLGTEAFF
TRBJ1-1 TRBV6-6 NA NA TGTGCCAGCAGTCGCCAGGGGTACACTGAAGCTTTCTTT CASSRQGYTEAFF
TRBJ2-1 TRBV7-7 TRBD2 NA TGTGCTAGCAGCCCGGGACTAGCGGGGGGCCGATTCCTGTGGAATGAGCAGTTCTTC CASSPGLAGGRFLWNEQFF
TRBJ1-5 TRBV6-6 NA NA TGTGCCAGCAGTTACTCGATGGCGCAGCCCCAGCATTTT CASSYSMAQPQHF
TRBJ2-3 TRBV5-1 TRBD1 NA TGCGCCAGCAGCTTGGGGGACAGAGACACAGATACGCAGTATTTT CASSLGDRDTDTQYF
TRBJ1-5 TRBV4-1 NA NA TGCGCCAGCAGCCAAGACAGGGGTCAGCCCCAGCATTTT CASSQDRGQPQHF
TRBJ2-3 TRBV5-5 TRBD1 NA TGTGCCAGCAGCTTGGTCGGGACAGGTGGAGATACGCAGTATTTT CASSLVGTGGDTQYF
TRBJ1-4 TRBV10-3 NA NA TGTGCCACACGGGGACACCAAGCAACTAATGAAAAACTGTTTTTT CATRGHQATNEKLFF
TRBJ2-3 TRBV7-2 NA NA TGTGCCAGCAGCTTGTCAACAGGGACAGATACGCAGTATTTT CASSLSTGTDTQYF
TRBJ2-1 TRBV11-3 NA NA TGTGCCAGCAGCTTAGGGGCAGGGGTCAGCTCCTACAATGAGCAGTTCTTC CASSLGAGVSSYNEQFF
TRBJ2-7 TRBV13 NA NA TGTGCCAGCAGCTTAGGCCTTGGAGGGGTAGCTTACGAGCAGTACTTC CASSLGLGGVAYEQYF
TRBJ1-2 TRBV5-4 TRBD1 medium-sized TGTGCCAGCAGTCCCTGGGCCCCGGGACAGGGAAAGGCCTATGGCTACACCTTC CASSPWAPGQGKAYGYTF
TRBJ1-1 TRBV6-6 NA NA TGTGCCAGCAGCGGGGCGGTGAACACTGAAGCTTTCTTT CASSGAVNTEAFF
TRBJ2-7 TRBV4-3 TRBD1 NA TGCGCCAGCAGCCAGGCCCCGGGACAGGGAAACTACGAGCAGTACTTC CASSQAPGQGNYEQYF
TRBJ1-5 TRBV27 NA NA TGTGCCAGCAGTTTTGCAGGGTACAATCAGCCCCAGCATTTT CASSFAGYNQPQHF
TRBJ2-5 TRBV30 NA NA TGTGCCTCCAGCGGCGGGGGCCTGGGGGAGACCCAGTACTTC CASSGGGLGETQYF
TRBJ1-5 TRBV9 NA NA TGTGCCAGCAGCGTAGGGAATCAGCCCCAGCATTTT CASSVGNQPQHF
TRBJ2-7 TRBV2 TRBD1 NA TGTGCCAGCAGGAAGGACAGGGGTGAGGTCTACGAGCAGTACTTC CASRKDRGEVYEQYF